This paragraph covers one T cell receptor (beta chain) sequence. The source of the sample is a study of blood T cell repertoires in COVID-19. The CDR3 has 13 amino acids. The V and J ends lost 6 bases and 5 bases respectively, with 13 bases between them. TCRdb's copy holds only in-frame clones and misses some; the assay was immunoSEQ multiplex PCR. The sample contains roughly 180,000 clones, under 85% of which appear only once. The source is a human donor in a cohort sampled during active COVID-19. The specimen sequenced was peripheral blood. The chain has TRBV12-3 or TRBV12-4 and TRBJ1-1; D is uncertain. The CDR3 protein is CASSSRRGTEAFF. The CDR3 nucleotides read TGTGCCAGCAGCTCGAGACGAGGGACTGAAGCTTTCTTT.